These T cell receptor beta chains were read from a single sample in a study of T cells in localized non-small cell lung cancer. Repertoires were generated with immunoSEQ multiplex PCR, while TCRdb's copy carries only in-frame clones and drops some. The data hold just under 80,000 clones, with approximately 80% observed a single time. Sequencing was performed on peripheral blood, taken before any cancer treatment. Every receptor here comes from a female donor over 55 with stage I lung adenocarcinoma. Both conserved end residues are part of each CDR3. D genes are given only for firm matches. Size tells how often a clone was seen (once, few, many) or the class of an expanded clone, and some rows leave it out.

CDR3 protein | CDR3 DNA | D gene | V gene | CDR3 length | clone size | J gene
CASSGSRPQHF | TGTGCCAGCAGTGGCAGCCGTCCCCAGCATTTT | - | TRBV28 | 11 | few | TRBJ1-5
CASSEGPGSLSQETQYF | TGTGCCAGCAGTGAAGGGCCAGGGAGCCTGTCTCAAGAGACCCAGTACTTC | - | TRBV2 | 17 | - | TRBJ2-5
CASSIGLAGYNEQFF | TGTGCCAGTAGTATAGGACTAGCGGGATACAATGAGCAGTTCTTC | TRBD2 | TRBV19 | 15 | - | TRBJ2-1
CASWDRRRINYGYTF | TGTGCCAGCTGGGACAGACGACGGATTAACTATGGCTACACCTTC | TRBD1 | TRBV5-8 | 15 | once | TRBJ1-2
CASSQDKARSQPDTQYF | TGTGCCAGCAGCCAAGATAAGGCTAGAAGTCAGCCAGATACGCAGTATTTT | - | TRBV4-2 | 17 | - | TRBJ2-3
CASSHQIGSQVLYNEQFF | TGTGCCAGCAGCCATCAAATAGGTTCGCAGGTACTCTACAATGAGCAGTTCTTC | - | TRBV14 | 18 | - | TRBJ2-1
CAWTGSDYGYTF | TGTGCCTGGACCGGGTCGGACTATGGCTACACCTTC | - | TRBV30 | 12 | - | TRBJ1-2
CATGIGTGNGQETQYF | TGTGCCACTGGGATTGGGACAGGGAATGGCCAAGAGACCCAGTACTTC | TRBD1 | TRBV19 | 16 | - | TRBJ2-5
CASSDWDSEQFF | TGTGCCAGCAGTGACTGGGACAGTGAGCAGTTCTTC | TRBD1 | TRBV6-4 | 12 | - | TRBJ2-1
CASGLYNEQFF | TGTGCCAGTGGACTGTACAATGAGCAGTTCTTC | - | TRBV19 | 11 | - | TRBJ2-1
CASSPQSQETQYF | TGTGCCAGCAGCCCTCAGTCTCAAGAGACCCAGTACTTC | - | TRBV7-2 | 13 | once | TRBJ2-5
CASSLNGQSAGYTF | TGTGCCAGTAGCCTGAATGGACAGTCTGCTGGCTACACCTTC | - | TRBV19 | 14 | - | TRBJ1-2
CASSSGLAGSYEQYF | TGCGCCAGCAGCTCCGGACTAGCGGGGTCCTACGAGCAGTACTTC | TRBD2 | TRBV5-1 | 15 | - | TRBJ2-7
CASSYSSSSGNTIYF | TGTGCCAGCAGTTACTCCTCGAGCTCTGGAAACACCATATATTTT | - | TRBV6-6 | 15 | - | TRBJ1-3